A selection of T cell receptor beta chains follows, all from one sample in a study of shared clonotypes between healthy human individuals. The protocol was immunoSEQ multiplex PCR, while the TCRdb copy is restricted to in-frame clones and leaves out a portion. The sample yields 2 million to 2.5 million clones, under 97% seen once. Sequenced material: naive CD4+ T cells sorted from blood. The receptor source for this set is a young man in good health. Each CDR3 is given with its conserved first and last residue. A D gene is named only where the DNA matches it firmly. The size of a clone is reported for some rows only, either as once, few or many, or as a class for expanded clones.

>TRBV4-1|-|once|TRBJ1-5
CASSQESRGQPQHF
TGCGCCAGCAGCCAAGAAAGTCGGGGTCAGCCCCAGCATTTT
>TRBV4-3|-|-|TRBJ2-7
CASSQVRRDEQYF
TGCGCCAGCAGCCAAGTTCGGCGGGACGAGCAGTACTTC
>TRBV5-1|-|once|TRBJ1-1
CASSLAGTDNTEAFF
TGCGCCAGCAGCTTGGCGGGGACGGATAACACTGAAGCTTTCTTT
>TRBV5-1|-|once|TRBJ2-3
CASSSRTGGPSTDTQYF
TGCGCCAGCAGCTCTCGGACAGGAGGGCCTAGCACAGATACGCAGTATTTT
>TRBV6-5|TRBD1|once|TRBJ1-1
CASTRQGANTEAFF
TGTGCCAGCACTCGGCAGGGGGCGAACACTGAAGCTTTCTTT
>TRBV7-9|-|-|TRBJ1-2
CASSLDYRDNNYGYTF
TGTGCCAGCAGCCTAGACTACAGGGATAACAACTATGGCTACACCTTC
>TRBV7-8|-|-|TRBJ1-5
CASSLGQTFNQPQHF
TGTGCCAGCAGCTTAGGTCAGACTTTCAATCAGCCCCAGCATTTT
>TRBV29-1|-|-|TRBJ1-4
CSVVPGLGEKLFF
TGCAGCGTTGTCCCCGGGCTGGGTGAAAAACTGTTTTTT
>TRBV5-4|-|-|TRBJ1-1
CASSSATDRREAFF
TGTGCCAGCAGCTCGGCTACAGACAGGAGGGAAGCTTTCTTT
>TRBV5-6|-|-|TRBJ2-5
CASSLADIQRVQETQYF
TGTGCCAGCAGCTTGGCCGATATTCAGAGAGTCCAAGAGACCCAGTACTTC
>TRBV7-9|-|once|TRBJ1-6
CASSLLGNGQGSPLHF
TGTGCCAGCAGCTTACTTGGGAACGGGCAGGGGTCACCCCTCCACTTT
>TRBV23-1|TRBD1|-|TRBJ1-5
CASSPRTGGAWDNQPQHF
TGCGCCAGCAGTCCCAGGACAGGGGGGGCCTGGGACAATCAGCCCCAGCATTTT
>TRBV2|TRBD1|-|TRBJ2-7
CASREDRGGQYF
TGTGCCAGCAGAGAGGACAGGGGAGGGCAGTACTTC
>TRBV5-1|TRBD1|-|TRBJ1-1
CASSPSGGDTEAFF
TGCGCCAGCAGCCCATCAGGGGGCGATACTGAAGCTTTCTTT
>TRBV27|-|-|TRBJ2-7
CASSSGAVSYEQYF
TGTGCCAGCAGTTCCGGGGCCGTCTCCTACGAGCAGTACTTC
>TRBV9|-|-|TRBJ1-5
CASSVGDSRVGQPQHF
TGTGCCAGCAGCGTAGGGGACTCCAGGGTGGGTCAGCCCCAGCATTTT
>TRBV7-9|-|-|TRBJ1-1
CASSYGTTNADTEAFF
TGTGCCAGCAGTTACGGGACGACGAACGCGGACACTGAAGCTTTCTTT
>TRBV7-2|TRBD2|-|TRBJ2-3
CASSPSLLAGGPDTQYF
TGTGCCAGCAGCCCCAGTTTACTAGCGGGAGGCCCAGATACGCAGTATTTT
>TRBV4-3|TRBD2|-|TRBJ2-2
CASSQAPGLAGGELFF
TGCGCCAGCAGCCAAGCTCCGGGACTAGCTGGCGGGGAGCTGTTTTTT
>TRBV5-1|-|-|TRBJ2-5
CASSPGFGKETQYF
TGCGCCAGCAGTCCGGGCTTCGGGAAGGAGACCCAGTACTTC
>TRBV6-1|-|once|TRBJ2-7
CASSVTGIQYEQYF
TGTGCCAGCAGTGTGACCGGGATTCAATACGAGCAGTACTTC
>TRBV28|-|-|TRBJ2-5
CASALEETQYF
TGTGCCAGCGCTCTTGAGGAGACCCAGTACTTC
>TRBV5-1|-|once|TRBJ1-5
CASSLSAGQPQHF
TGCGCCAGCAGCTTGTCTGCGGGGCAGCCCCAGCATTTT
>TRBV29-1|-|-|TRBJ2-1
CSATLAPQNNEQFF
TGCAGCGCCACCCTGGCCCCGCAAAACAATGAGCAGTTCTTC
>TRBV6-6|TRBD1|-|TRBJ2-2
CASIDDRVNTGELFF
TGTGCCAGCATCGACGACAGGGTTAACACCGGGGAGCTGTTTTTT
>TRBV2|TRBD1|-|TRBJ2-2
CASSRRWQTGAGELFF
TGTGCCAGCAGTCGGAGGTGGCAGACAGGGGCCGGGGAGCTGTTTTTT
>TRBV6-6|TRBD2|-|TRBJ2-5
CASSSTPLAGETQYF
TGTGCCAGCAGCTCCACACCTCTAGCGGGAGAGACCCAGTACTTC
>TRBV9|-|-|TRBJ1-3
CASSVDTVSGNTIYF
TGTGCCAGCAGCGTGGACACCGTCTCTGGAAACACCATATATTTT
>TRBV2|-|-|TRBJ2-1
CASDRQGRDEQFF
TGTGCCAGCGACCGACAGGGGAGGGATGAGCAGTTCTTC
>TRBV10-2|TRBD2|-|TRBJ2-3
CASGRERGVTDTQYF
TGCGCCAGCGGAAGGGAGCGGGGAGTGACAGATACGCAGTATTTT
>TRBV9|-|-|TRBJ2-7
CASSVAWGVYEQYF
TGTGCCAGCAGCGTAGCATGGGGAGTGTACGAGCAGTACTTC
>TRBV2|TRBD2|-|TRBJ2-2
CASSESLAGLRTGELFF
TGTGCCAGCAGTGAATCGCTAGCGGGCCTTAGGACCGGGGAGCTGTTTTTT
>TRBV7-9|TRBD2|-|TRBJ2-7
CASSLASGRYEQYF
TGTGCCAGCAGCTTGGCTAGCGGGAGGTACGAGCAGTACTTC
>TRBV28|-|-|TRBJ1-3
CASSLNPPLLRGNTIYF
TGTGCCAGCAGTTTAAACCCCCCCCTCCTGCGGGGAAACACCATATATTTT
>TRBV18|TRBD1|-|TRBJ1-1
CASTRQGEESTEAFF
TGTGCCAGCACGCGACAGGGTGAAGAAAGCACTGAAGCTTTCTTT
>TRBV9|-|-|TRBJ2-1
CASSVRGRRENEQFF
TGTGCCAGCAGCGTGAGAGGGAGGAGAGAGAATGAGCAGTTCTTC
>TRBV6-5|-|-|TRBJ2-7
CASSSTRGSYEQYF
TGTGCCAGCAGTTCCACCCGCGGGTCCTACGAGCAGTACTTC
>TRBV19|TRBD1|-|TRBJ2-7
CASSITGAYEQYF
TGTGCCAGTAGTATCACAGGGGCGTACGAGCAGTACTTC
>TRBV27|TRBD1|-|TRBJ1-2
CASSFLGQSVPVGGYTF
TGTGCCAGCAGTTTCCTGGGACAGTCGGTTCCGGTGGGCGGCTACACCTTC
>TRBV7-8|-|-|TRBJ2-3
CASSLFTTGITDTQYF
TGTGCCAGCAGCTTGTTTACTACAGGGATCACAGATACGCAGTATTTT
>TRBV2|-|-|TRBJ2-2
CASSAGVTGELFF
TGTGCCAGCAGTGCGGGGGTCACCGGGGAGCTGTTTTTT
>TRBV5-1|-|-|TRBJ2-6
CASSLEGISGANVLTF
TGCGCCAGCAGCTTGGAGGGGATCTCTGGGGCCAACGTCCTGACTTTC
>TRBV30|TRBD2|-|TRBJ2-7
CAWCPLSGGSSYEQYF
TGTGCCTGGTGTCCACTCAGCGGGGGGAGCTCCTACGAGCAGTACTTC
>TRBV5-4|TRBD2|-|TRBJ2-5
CASSPTWGGRQETQYF
TGTGCCAGCAGCCCAACTTGGGGGGGTCGACAAGAGACCCAGTACTTC
>TRBV5-4|-|-|TRBJ2-2
CASSLAPVGPGELFF
TGTGCCAGCAGCTTGGCCCCTGTCGGGCCCGGGGAGCTGTTTTTT
>TRBV10-3|-|-|TRBJ1-4
CAISEGRTNEKLFF
TGTGCCATCAGTGAAGGCAGAACTAATGAAAAACTGTTTTTT
>TRBV5-1|-|-|TRBJ1-1
CASTSQPTTGAANTEAFF
TGCGCCAGCACCTCCCAGCCCACGACGGGGGCGGCGAACACTGAAGCTTTCTTT
>TRBV10-3|TRBD1|-|TRBJ1-3
CAISESRTGNSGNTIYF
TGTGCCATCAGTGAGTCGAGGACAGGGAACTCTGGAAACACCATATATTTT
>TRBV30|-|-|TRBJ1-2
CAYPTWGLNGYTF
TGTGCCTATCCGACATGGGGGCTGAATGGCTACACCTTC
>TRBV6-6|TRBD1|-|TRBJ1-5
CASSYGEGARQPQHF
TGTGCCAGCAGTTACGGAGAGGGGGCAAGGCAGCCCCAGCATTTT
>TRBV5-8|TRBD1|-|TRBJ2-7
CASSPGTGGVEQYF
TGTGCCAGCAGCCCCGGGACAGGGGGTGTCGAGCAGTACTTC
>TRBV6-5|-|once|TRBJ2-1
CASRGLHNNEQFF
TGTGCCAGCAGAGGGCTCCACAACAATGAGCAGTTCTTC
>TRBV10-3|TRBD2|-|TRBJ2-5
CAIKIAGDETQYF
TGTGCCATCAAAATAGCGGGGGACGAGACCCAGTACTTC
>TRBV19|-|-|TRBJ1-2
CASSLRTGQYGYTF
TGTGCCAGTAGTCTAAGGACCGGACAATATGGCTACACCTTC